These 19 T cell receptor beta chains came from one sample sequenced in a study of T cells in Graves' hyperthyroidism and ophthalmopathy. From RNA transcripts, TCR beta CDR3 regions were amplified. A set of HTBI primers served as the primers for a first-round RT-PCR of the TCR CDR3. Via MiXCR, TCRdb re-called the multiplex PCR reads, giving one row per CDR3 protein. Of fewer than 650,000 distinct CDR3 sequences in the sample, more than 13% were seen once. Sequencing used blood. The receptors were sampled from a woman between 18 and 29 years old with Graves' ophthalmopathy.

This clonotype was observed a single time. The chain has TRBV27 and TRBJ2-1, with TRBD2 matching over 9 bases. Per germline, CDR1 MNHEY and CDR2 SMNVEV (reference sequence). CDR3 length: 13 amino acids. The junction had 11 bases not matched to a gene; V was cut back by 5 bases and J by 15 bases. The CDR3 DNA sequence: TGTGCCAGCAGTCTTACTAGCGGGTTTGTGTCGTTCTTC. This translates into CASSLTSGFVSFF.

The chain recombines TRBV7-2 with TRBJ1-3; D is ambiguous. The V gene's germline CDR1 is SGHTA and CDR2 FQGNSA. CDR3 size: 13 residues. Deletions cut 0 bases from V and 6 bases from J, with 6 bases between. The CDR3 protein is CASSLAGTNTIYF. The CDR3 bases are TGTGCCAGCAGCTTAGCGGGTACAAACACCATATATTTT.

V and J are TRBV2 and TRBJ2-7; D is perhaps TRBD1 (6 bases). V was shortened by 6 bases and J by 6 bases, with 21 bases between the two germline ends. CDR3 length: 15 residues. Germline loops: CDR1 SNHLY, CDR2 FYNNEI. CDR3 sequence: CASRGLAGADIEQYF. CDR3 DNA sequence: TGTGCCAGCAGGGGTTTGGCAGGGGCTGATATCGAGCAGTACTTC.

A remark on this clonotype: A single base separates this from a much larger clone, so it may be a read error. CDR3 sequence: CASSSGTGQNQPQHF. The CDR3 region has the DNA TGCGCCAGCAGCTCCGGGACAGGGCAGAATCAGCCCCAGCATTTT. V usage is TRBV5-1 and J usage is TRBJ1-5, with 9 bases fitting TRBD1. The CDR3 totals 15 residues. V was pared by 3 bases and J by 4 bases, with 5 bases of the junction left unmatched. In germline, CDR1 is SGHRS, CDR2 YFSETQ.

This clonotype was counted ten times or more. This rearrangement joins TRBV6-1 to TRBJ2-7, with D possibly matching TRBD1 (6 bases). Germline CDR1 reads MNHNS; CDR2 reads SASEGT. The germline V and J ends were trimmed by 11 bases and 3 bases, with 11 bases remaining between them. The CDR3 spans 11 residues. CDR3 nucleotides: TGTGCCTGCCGAGGGGGCTACGAGCAGTACTTC. Amino acid sequence: CACRGGYEQYF.

This clonotype showed up many times. V is TRBV18 and J is TRBJ1-2; 7 nucleotides agree with TRBD1. The V and J ends lost 3 bases and 7 bases, in that order; junction bases with no gene match: 5. CDR1 and CDR2 (germline): KGHSH, LQKENI. This CDR3 is 13 amino acids long. The CDR3 spells CASSPTGDSGYTF. The CDR3 nucleotides are TGTGCCAGCTCACCGACCGGGGACAGTGGCTACACCTTC.

This rearrangement joins TRBV9 to TRBJ2-5, with a possible D match to TRBD1 (6 bases). CDR3 length: 11 residues. CDR1 is SGDLS, CDR2 YYNGEE, per germline. Trimming stripped 5 bases from V and 6 bases from J, with 8 bases between. The DNA of the CDR3 is TGTGCCAGCAGGGGGGCTCAGACCCAGTACTTC. As protein: CASRGAQTQYF. Filled out from reference TRBV9 and TRBJ2-5, the complete variable domain reads DSGVTQTPKHLITATGQRVTLRCSPRSGDLSVYWYQQSLDQGLQFLIQYYNGEERAKGNILERFSAQQFPDLHSELNLSSLELGDSALYFCASRGAQTQYFGPGTRLLVL.

In the case of this clonotype: This may stem from a read error, because a much larger clone lies one nucleotide away. The J gene is TRBJ1-5, the V gene TRBV28, with TRBD1 matching 9 bases. This CDR3 has 17 amino acids. V was pared by 5 bases and J by 11 bases, with 19 bases of the junction left unmatched. Looked up from germline, CDR1 is MDHEN and CDR2 is SYDVKM. The chain's CDR3 is CASSLWTGDPPRQSQHF. The CDR3, as DNA: TGTGCCAGCAGTCTGTGGACAGGGGACCCTCCGAGACAGTCCCAGCATTTT. The full variable domain, in which reference TRBV28 and TRBJ1-5 provide the parts outside the CDR3, is DVKVTQSSRYLVKRTGEKVFLECVQDMDHENMFWYRQDPGLGLRLIYFSYDVKMKEKGDIPEGYSVSREKKERFSLILESASTNQTSMYLCASSLWTGDPPRQSQHFGDGTRLSIL.

This clonotype was counted many times. The chain combines TRBV5-1 with TRBJ2-1; TRBD2 might be the D (5 bases). Germline V gives CDR1 SGHRS, CDR2 YFSETQ. This CDR3 spans 15 amino acids. The germline V and J ends were trimmed by 2 bases and 7 bases, with 16 bases remaining between them. In DNA, the CDR3 is TGCGCCAGCAGCTTCCTACCCGAGAGGAGGAATGAGCAGTTCTTC. Its translation: CASSFLPERRNEQFF. Supplemented by reference TRBV5-1 and TRBJ2-1, the full variable domain reads KAGVTQTPRYLIKTRGQQVTLSCSPISGHRSVSWYQQTPGQGLQFLFEYFSETQRNKGNFPGRFSGRQFSNSRSEMNVSTLELGDSALYLCASSFLPERRNEQFFGPGTRLTVL.

This clonotype was seen many times. This chain connects TRBV18 to TRBJ2-7; TRBD2 matches 8 bases. Losses at the gene ends were 0 bases for V and 4 bases for J; bases not matched to a gene: 5. CDR3 length: 15 residues. Per germline, CDR1 KGHSH and CDR2 LQKENI. CDR3 region: CASSPPSGGPYEQYF. The CDR3 nucleotides read TGTGCCAGCTCACCACCGTCGGGAGGGCCATACGAGCAGTACTTC. Variable domain in full (rest from reference TRBV18 and TRBJ2-7): NAGVMQNPRHLVRRRGQEARLRCSPMKGHSHVYWYRQLPEEGLKFMVYLQKENIIDESGMPKERFSAEFPKEGPSILRIQQVVRGDSAAYFCASSPPSGGPYEQYFGPGTRLTVT.

This clonotype was picked up a small number of times. This chain uses TRBV27 with TRBJ1-4, with 7 bases fitting TRBD1. This CDR3 region has 14 residues. The V segment lost 7 bases and the J segment 8 bases; nucleotides outside the gene matches: 10. CDR1 MNHEY and CDR2 SMNVEV come from the germline V gene (reference sequence). The CDR3 loop reads CASTDRAGREKLFF. The CDR3 DNA follows: TGTGCCAGCACCGACAGGGCCGGGAGAGAAAAACTGTTTTTT. Full variable domain (remainder filled in from reference TRBV27 and TRBJ1-4): EAQVTQNPRYLITVTGKKLTVTCSQNMNHEYMSWYRQDPGLGLRQIYYSMNVEVTDKGDVPEGYKVSRKEKRNFPLILESPSPNQTSLYFCASTDRAGREKLFFGSGTQLSVL.

This clonotype was picked up many times. The chain uses TRBV12-3 or TRBV12-4 and TRBJ2-1; D call uncertain. The CDR3 sequence is 15 residues long. Trimming stripped 4 bases from V and 0 bases from J, with 10 bases between. CDR3 residues: CASSSATISYNEQFF. The DNA of the CDR3 is TGTGCCAGCAGTTCGGCGACCATCTCCTACAATGAGCAGTTCTTC.

This chain connects TRBV20-1 to TRBJ2-1, with 7 positions matching TRBD1. The germline gives CDR1 DFQATT, CDR2 SNEGSKA (reference sequence). The V and J ends lost 0 bases and 6 bases, in that order; junction bases with no gene match: 11. The CDR3 spans 16 residues. The CDR3 spells CSARDVLAGGSNEQFF. In DNA form, the CDR3 reads TGCAGTGCTAGAGATGTCCTGGCAGGGGGATCCAATGAGCAGTTCTTC.

This clonotype was detected ten times or more. The J gene is TRBJ2-2, the V gene TRBV12-3 or TRBV12-4, with D unresolved. Trimming took 7 bases from V and 9 from J, leaving 15 bases between them. The CDR3 is 13 amino acids. The CDR3, as DNA: TGTGCCAGCAATTCTCAGGCCCTGAGGGAGCTGTTTTTT. Translation gives CASNSQALRELFF.

The chain recombines TRBV5-1 with TRBJ1-4; no firm D call. The CDR3 totals 15 residues. The V gene lost 4 bases and the J gene lost 0 bases, with 10 bases spanning the gap. Germline V CDR1 and CDR2: SGHRS, YFSETQ. CDR3 nucleotides: TGCGCCAGCAGCCCCCACGCTGCAACTAATGAAAAACTGTTTTTT. This codes for CASSPHAATNEKLFF. The variable domain in full, completed from reference TRBV5-1 and TRBJ1-4, reads KAGVTQTPRYLIKTRGQQVTLSCSPISGHRSVSWYQQTPGQGLQFLFEYFSETQRNKGNFPGRFSGRQFSNSRSEMNVSTLELGDSALYLCASSPHAATNEKLFFGSGTQLSVL.

This clonotype was recorded many times. This chain connects TRBV3-1 to TRBJ1-6; D not certain. The germline CDR1 and CDR2 sequences are LGHDT and YNNKEL (reference sequence). The CDR3 extends over 14 amino acids. The V and J ends lost 6 bases and 3 bases respectively, with 9 bases between them. DNA for the CDR3: TGTGCCAGCAGAAACACCCACTATAATTCACCCCTCCACTTT. As protein: CASRNTHYNSPLHF.

This clonotype was seen ten or more times. The rearrangement uses TRBV5-1 and TRBJ2-5; a possible D gene is TRBD2 (6 bases). The CDR3 has 15 amino acids. CDR1 is SGHRS, CDR2 YFSETQ, per germline. With 4 bases removed from V and 5 bases from J, the gap between germline ends came to 18 bases. This CDR3 is CASSPGGMGAETQYF. The CDR3 bases are TGCGCCAGCAGCCCCGGGGGAATGGGCGCGGAGACCCAGTACTTC.

V and J are TRBV20-1 and TRBJ2-1, with TRBD2 matching 9 bases. Germline loops: CDR1 DFQATT, CDR2 SNEGSKA (reference sequence). V lost 6 bases, J lost 4 bases, and 7 bases stayed unmatched. This CDR3 is 14 amino acids long. CDR3 in DNA: TGCAGTGCATGGAATAGCGGGAGTTACAATGAGCAGTTCTTC. This translates into CSAWNSGSYNEQFF.

This clonotype was picked up many times. J is TRBJ2-4 and V is TRBV28, with unresolved D. This CDR3 contains 15 residues. V was shortened by 5 bases and J by 0 bases, with 11 bases between the two germline ends. Germline-derived CDR1 and CDR2 are MDHEN and SYDVKM. CDR3 in amino acids: CASSLPLGAKNIQYF. The CDR3 nucleotides read TGTGCCAGCAGTCTCCCGTTGGGAGCCAAAAACATTCAGTACTTC.